Below are 31 T cell receptor beta chains sequenced from a single sample in a study of OX40 agonist ivuxolimab in advanced cancers. The method was immunoSEQ multiplex PCR; TCRdb's version includes in-frame clones alone and lacks a portion of them. Of around 88,000 clones listed, about 91% are singletons. Sequencing used CD4+ or CD8+ T cells sorted from blood, obtained in a trial of the OX40 agonist ivuxolimab. The receptors stem from an adult with an advanced solid tumor such as melanoma, head and neck, liver or kidney cancer.

The genes are TRBV4-2 and TRBJ1-3, with D perhaps matching TRBD1 (5 bases). Per germline, CDR1 LGHNA and CDR2 YNFKEQ. The V end was cut by 5 bases, the J end by 0 bases, with 20 bases between. CDR3 length: 18 amino acids. The CDR3 nucleotides read TGTGCCAGCAGCTTGGACCCGGGGCCTGGATTCTCTGGAAACACCATATATTTT. Residues: CASSLDPGPGFSGNTIYF.

As DNA, the CDR3 is TGTGCCATCAGTGATGGTAGCGGGGGTGTGGAGACCCAGTACTTC. This codes for CAISDGSGGVETQYF. The genes are TRBV10-3 and TRBJ2-5; 9 nucleotides line up with TRBD2. V was clipped by 3 bases and J by 5 bases; unmatched bases: 7. This CDR3 has 15 residues. Germline values: CDR1 ENHRY, CDR2 SYGVKD.

The J gene is TRBJ1-2, the V gene TRBV6-5; D remains ambiguous. The CDR3 is 14 amino acids. Between the trimmed V and J ends, which lost 5 bases and 4 bases, there was a span of 14 bases. Germline lookup yields CDR1 MNHEY and CDR2 SVGAGI. The CDR3 region is CASSGGPGPYGYTF. The CDR3 coding sequence is TGTGCCAGCAGTGGCGGGCCAGGCCCCTATGGCTACACCTTC.

The genes are TRBV7-2 and TRBJ1-1; TRBD1 aligns across 10 bases. This CDR3 is built from 15 residues. Trimming removed 1 base from V and 11 bases from J; junction bases left unmatched: 10. Germline V lookup: CDR1 SGHTA, CDR2 FQGNSA. CDR3 loop: CASSLGGTGALTAFF. CDR3 in DNA: TGTGCCAGCAGCTTAGGGGGGACAGGGGCCCTTACGGCTTTCTTT.

This clone was counted once. V is TRBV29-1 and J is TRBJ2-2; TRBD1 might be the D (6 bases). V lost 5 bases and J 3 bases, leaving 13 bases between the germline ends. The germline CDR1 and CDR2 sequences are SQVTM and ANQGSEA. This CDR3 comprises 14 residues. The CDR3 region has the DNA TGCAGCGTTTTACAGGGTACCGACACCGGGGAGCTGTTTTTT. Translated: CSVLQGTDTGELFF.

The chain employs TRBV19 and TRBJ1-1; no reliable D call. The V end lost 4 bases, the J end lost 2 bases, and 8 bases lay between the germline ends. This CDR3 spans 13 amino acids. Germline V gene data show CDR1 as LNHDA and CDR2 as SQIVND (reference sequence). The CDR3 sequence: CASSTSFNTEAFF. CDR3 coding DNA: TGTGCCAGTAGTACCTCATTCAACACTGAAGCTTTCTTT.

This sequence joins TRBV4-2 and TRBJ2-2; D unresolved. Between the trimmed V and J ends, which lost 0 bases and 7 bases, there was a span of 18 bases. Looked up from germline, CDR1 is LGHNA and CDR2 is YNFKEQ. There are 17 residues in the CDR3. The CDR3 DNA follows: TGTGCCAGCAGCCAAGAGCACCGTTTAGGACCAAGCGGGGAGCTGTTTTTT. This sequence encodes CASSQEHRLGPSGELFF.

This sequence joins TRBV5-1 and TRBJ2-1, with 7 bases that match TRBD1. CDR3 length: 16 residues. V dropped 5 bases and J dropped 0; count of bases not matched to a gene: 8. Germline CDR1 and CDR2: SGHRS and YFSETQ. The CDR3 here is CASREARGNSYNEQFF. As DNA, the CDR3 is TGCGCCAGCAGGGAAGCCAGGGGGAACTCCTACAATGAGCAGTTCTTC.

The sample holds one count of this clone. Compared with germline, one end of the junction differs, possibly owing to a read error. V usage is TRBV29-1 and J usage is TRBJ1-1; D unclear. CDR1 and CDR2 from the germline V gene are SQVTM and ANQGSEA. This CDR3 is 10 amino acids long. The CDR3 reads CSVGETETFF. For the CDR3, the DNA is TGCAGCGTTGGTGAGACTGAAACTTTCTTT.

This clone was counted once. This chain uses TRBV6-1 with TRBJ2-1, with 7 bases lining up with TRBD2. Looked up from germline, CDR1 is MNHNS and CDR2 is SASEGT. The CDR3 spans 15 residues. Trimming took 7 bases from V and 3 from J; bases not matched to a gene: 9. This CDR3 reads CASTSERGVYNEQFF. CDR3 nucleotide sequence: TGTGCCAGCACATCGGAGCGGGGAGTCTACAATGAGCAGTTCTTC.

The V and J genes are TRBV5-1 and TRBJ2-5, with a tentative D call TRBD2 (6 bases). Trimming took off 8 bases at V and 1 base at J, with 15 bases between the two ends. Germline V lookup: CDR1 SGHRS, CDR2 YFSETQ. The CDR3 runs to 14 residues. The CDR3 is CASSRGGTQETQYF. The CDR3 bases are TGCGCCAGTAGCCGTGGAGGGACCCAAGAGACCCAGTACTTC.

This chain connects TRBV5-4 to TRBJ1-1; D is ambiguous. Germline CDR1 is SGHNT and CDR2 is YYREEE (reference sequence). V lost 2 bases and J lost 4, with 15 bases in between. The CDR3 runs 15 residues. The CDR3 reads CASSLGGRGGTEAFF. CDR3 bases: TGTGCCAGCAGCTTAGGTGGGCGGGGAGGCACTGAAGCTTTCTTT. The whole variable domain, filled in from reference TRBV5-4 and TRBJ1-1, reads ETGVTQSPTHLIKTRGQQVTLRCSSQSGHNTVSWYQQALGQGPQFIFQYYREEENGRGNFPPRFSGLQFPNYSSELNVNALELDDSALYLCASSLGGRGGTEAFFGQGTRLTVV.

The J gene is TRBJ2-1, the V gene TRBV28; 10 nucleotides line up with TRBD2. This CDR3 has 13 residues. The V gene end was trimmed by 8 bases and the J gene end by 9 bases; junction bases not matched to a gene: 7. CDR1 and CDR2 (germline): MDHEN, SYDVKM. The CDR3 nucleotides read TGTGCCAGCGGGACTAGCGCTCGAGGTGAGCAGTTCTTC. Amino acids: CASGTSARGEQFF.

The chain couples TRBV2 to TRBJ2-3; 7 bases are a match to TRBD2. The V gene end was trimmed by 6 bases and the J gene end by 0 bases; junction bases not matched to a gene: 6. This CDR3 is 15 amino acids long. The germline CDR1 and CDR2 sequences are SNHLY and FYNNEI. The CDR3 DNA reads as TGTGCCAGCAGCCTAGCGGAATTAAGCACAGATACGCAGTATTTT. Its translation: CASSLAELSTDTQYF.

V and J are TRBV6-6 and TRBJ1-2, with TRBD1 matching over 7 bases. Per germline, CDR1 MNHNY and CDR2 SVGAGI (reference sequence). The CDR3 is 13 residues long. V dropped 7 bases and J dropped 4; count of bases not matched to a gene: 6. CDR3 protein: CASNQDRAYGYTF. CDR3 in DNA: TGTGCCAGCAATCAAGACAGGGCCTATGGCTACACCTTC.

The chain joins TRBV15 to TRBJ1-3; 7 bases match TRBD1. V shed 8 bases and J 4 bases; nucleotides not matched to a gene: 5. Germline V gene sequence: CDR1 LNHNV, CDR2 YYDKDF (reference sequence). The CDR3 loop spans 13 amino acids. The CDR3, as DNA: TGTGCCACCGGGACAGACAGAGGAAACACCATATATTTT. This encodes CATGTDRGNTIYF.

This chain links TRBV10-3 with TRBJ2-2, with 11 bases that match TRBD2. J gave up 7 bases and V 6 bases, and 1 base lay outside the gene matches. The CDR3 is made up of 13 amino acids. The germline V gene has CDR1 ENHRY and CDR2 SYGVKD. Here the CDR3 reads CAIRLAGVGELFF. CDR3 nucleotides: TGTGCCATCAGACTAGCGGGAGTCGGGGAGCTGTTTTTT.

The chain recombines TRBV6-5 with TRBJ2-6; no clear D gene. V lost 4 bases, J lost 1 base, and 2 bases lay in between. This CDR3 has 13 residues. From germline, CDR1 is MNHEY and CDR2 SVGAGI. The DNA for the CDR3 is TGTGCCAGCAGTTGGTCTGGGGCCAACGTCCTGACTTTC. Amino acids: CASSWSGANVLTF.

In nucleotides, the CDR3 is TGTGCTTCAGGGTCCAGTCAGCCCCAGCATTTT. Protein product: CASGSSQPQHF. The rearrangement links TRBV19 to TRBJ1-5; D is perhaps TRBD1 (5 bases). The CDR3 contains 11 residues. Germline V gene lookup returns CDR1 LNHDA and CDR2 SQIVND (reference sequence).

This clone appeared once. The J gene is TRBJ2-7, the V gene TRBV28; D is unclear. The germline V gene has CDR1 MDHEN and CDR2 SYDVKM. The germline V and J ends were trimmed by 7 bases and 5 bases, with 18 bases remaining between them. CDR3 length equals 14 residues. The CDR3 coding sequence is TGTGCCAGCACTGCGATAGGTCCGTCGGACGAGCAGTACTTC. Translating gives CASTAIGPSDEQYF.

CDR3 region: CASSFRPSGDYNEQFF. For the CDR3, the DNA is TGCGCCAGCAGCTTCCGTCCTAGCGGAGATTACAATGAGCAGTTCTTC. The rearrangement uses TRBV5-1 and TRBJ2-1; 7 nucleotides agree with TRBD2. J was trimmed by 4 bases and V by 2 bases; bases with no gene match: 9. Germline CDR1 reads SGHRS; CDR2 reads YFSETQ. This CDR3 has 16 residues.

The rearrangement joins TRBV11-2 to TRBJ2-2; perhaps TRBD2 as D (6 bases). CDR3 length: 15 amino acids. Trimming removed 4 bases from V and 3 bases from J, with 12 bases in between. Germline CDR1 SGHAT, CDR2 FQNNGV. The CDR3, as DNA: TGTGCCAGCAGCTCCGGGACTCATTACACCGGGGAGCTGTTTTTT. It translates to CASSSGTHYTGELFF.

The chain is built from TRBV5-5 and TRBJ1-5; D gene ambiguous. V dropped 4 bases and J dropped 3 bases, with 14 bases sitting between them. Germline V lookup: CDR1 SGHKS, CDR2 YYEKEE (reference sequence). CDR3 length: 15 amino acids. The CDR3 DNA is TGTGCCAGCAGCCTCTCGGATGGGGACAATCAGCCCCAGCATTTT. Its translation: CASSLSDGDNQPQHF.

The sample holds a few counts of this clone. The CDR3 spells CASAPGYDEQFF. The CDR3 DNA reads as TGTGCCAGCGCCCCAGGGTACGATGAGCAGTTCTTC. V gene TRBV11-2 combines with J gene TRBJ2-1; perhaps TRBD1 as D (5 bases). Trimming removed 8 bases from V and 8 bases from J, with 13 bases in between. Per germline, CDR1 SGHAT and CDR2 FQNNGV. The CDR3 is 12 residues long.

The chain couples TRBV7-2 to TRBJ2-2, with 7 bases that match TRBD1. The CDR3 runs 13 residues. V trimming: 2 bases; J trimming: 9 bases; junction bases outside the gene matches: 3. Germline values: CDR1 SGHTA, CDR2 FQGNSA. The CDR3 DNA sequence: TGTGCCAGCAGCTTACGAGGGGGCAGGGAGCTGTTTTTT. Translating it yields CASSLRGGRELFF.

The chain combines TRBV6-5 with TRBJ1-4; no clear D. V was clipped by 6 bases and J by 5 bases, with 10 bases between them. The CDR3 totals 13 residues. Germline V gene sequence: CDR1 MNHEY, CDR2 SVGAGI. The CDR3 nucleotides read TGTGCCAGCAGCTCGGTCGGGAATGAAAAACTGTTTTTT. Amino acids: CASSSVGNEKLFF.

The chain employs TRBV21-1 and TRBJ1-1. TRBV21-1 is reported as a pseudogene. The CDR3 totals 16 residues. The CDR3 loop is CASSKAHPLPNTEAFF. CDR3 coding DNA: TGTGCCAGCAGCAAAGCGCATCCCCTGCCGAACACTGAAGCTTTCTTT.

The rearrangement links TRBV7-3 to TRBJ2-5; 8 bases are shared with TRBD2. Germline CDR1 SGHTA, CDR2 FQGTGA. V lost 1 base, J lost 2 bases, and 3 bases stayed unmatched. This CDR3 has 15 amino acids. Written as DNA, the CDR3 is TGTGCCAGCAGCTTAAGCGGGAGGCCGCAAGAGACCCAGTACTTC. Amino acids: CASSLSGRPQETQYF.

The chain uses TRBV25-1 and TRBJ2-7, with TRBD1 as a possible D gene (8 bases). This CDR3 spans 14 amino acids. Germline V gene data show CDR1 as MGHDK and CDR2 as SYGVNS. Trimming stripped 8 bases from V and 3 bases from J, with 17 bases between. CDR3 residues: CASYSQGGVYEQYF. CDR3 nucleotides: TGTGCCAGCTATTCACAGGGGGGGGTCTACGAGCAGTACTTC.

The V and J genes are TRBV2 and TRBJ2-3; no clear D gene. This CDR3 has 13 amino acids. Trimming shortened V by 2 bases and J by 0 bases, and 3 bases separated the two germline ends. Germline V gene sequence: CDR1 SNHLY, CDR2 FYNNEI. CDR3 DNA sequence: TGTGCCAGCAGTGAATGGAGCACAGATACGCAGTATTTT. This translates into CASSEWSTDTQYF. Drawing the rest from reference TRBV2 and TRBJ2-3, the complete variable domain is EPEVTQTPSHQVTQMGQEVILRCVPISNHLYFYWYRQILGQKVEFLVSFYNNEISEKSEIFDDQFSVERPDGSNFTLKIRSTKLEDSAMYFCASSEWSTDTQYFGPGTRLTVL.

Remarks on this clone: A read error may account for a junction end that differs from germline. This chain uses TRBV2 with TRBJ2-7; 9 bases agree with TRBD2. The CDR3 sequence is 14 residues long. Germline loops: CDR1 SNHLY, CDR2 FYNNEI. The CDR3 loop reads CASNELAGLGEQYF. DNA for the CDR3: TGTGCCAGCAATGAACTAGCGGGCCTGGGGGAGCAGTACTTC.